This passage covers 25 T cell receptor beta chains from one sample sequenced in a study of T cell responses to AZD1222 COVID-19 vaccine. Clones were read by immunoSEQ multiplex PCR, and TCRdb kept only the in-frame ones, dropping some. The table has some 8,000 clones, approximately 88% seen once. The sample here was peripheral blood, taken 28 days after the second AZD1222 dose. These receptors all stem from an adult who received the AZD1222 COVID-19 vaccine.

The chain employs TRBV5-1 and TRBJ1-6; 7 bases agree with TRBD1. V gave up 3 bases and J gave up 9 bases; unmatched junction bases: 6. CDR3 length equals 14 residues. Germline V gene sequence: CDR1 SGHRS, CDR2 YFSETQ. Here the CDR3 DNA reads TGCGCCAGCAGCTATCAGGGGGACGGTTCACCCCTCCACTTT. The encoded protein is CASSYQGDGSPLHF.

This clone was counted between two and nine times. The genes are TRBV5-4 and TRBJ2-1; 15 nucleotides line up with TRBD2. CDR3 length: 16 residues. J gave up 8 bases and V 4 bases, and 7 bases lay outside the gene matches. Per germline, CDR1 SGHNT and CDR2 YYREEE (reference sequence). CDR3 sequence reads: CASSPGGLAGGHEQFF. In DNA form, the CDR3 reads TGTGCCAGCAGCCCCGGCGGACTAGCGGGGGGGCATGAGCAGTTCTTC.

This chain uses TRBV5-1 with TRBJ2-2; the D is unclear. V gave up 0 bases and J gave up 5 bases, with 17 bases separating them. Germline loops: CDR1 SGHRS, CDR2 YFSETQ. The CDR3 length is 17 residues. CDR3 protein: CASSLAGPSYGTGELFF. The CDR3 nucleotides are TGCGCCAGCAGCTTGGCAGGTCCTTCATATGGAACCGGGGAGCTGTTTTTT.

The genes are TRBV5-6 and TRBJ1-5; a weak D match, TRBD1 (5 bases). Trimming took 1 base from V and 5 from J, leaving 10 bases between them. Per germline, CDR1 SGHDT and CDR2 YYEEEE. The CDR3 has 14 residues. CDR3 sequence reads: CASSLFQGDQPQHF. CDR3 nucleotides: TGTGCCAGCAGCTTGTTTCAGGGTGATCAGCCCCAGCATTTT.

The chain is built from TRBV7-8 and TRBJ1-3; no firm D call. CDR3 size: 16 residues. The germline V gene has CDR1 SGHVS and CDR2 FQNEAQ. V lost 5 bases and J lost 0, with 14 bases in between. CDR3 DNA sequence: TGTGCCAGCAGCAGGGCGGGCCTGGACTCTGGAAACACCATATATTTT. Its protein is CASSRAGLDSGNTIYF.

The chain uses TRBV5-1 and TRBJ1-4, with D uncertain. The CDR3 loop spans 15 amino acids. V was clipped by 0 bases and J by 7 bases, with 13 bases between them. Germline V gives CDR1 SGHRS, CDR2 YFSETQ. CDR3 sequence: CASSLGTVPSEKLFF. For the CDR3, the DNA is TGCGCCAGCAGCTTGGGAACGGTCCCGAGTGAAAAACTGTTTTTT.

On this clone itself: The same CDR3 can be traced to other DNA sequences in this sample. The rearrangement joins TRBV7-8 to TRBJ1-5, with 8 bases that match TRBD1. This CDR3 has 15 residues. The V and J ends lost 5 bases and 0 bases, in that order; junction bases with no gene match: 3. From germline, CDR1 is SGHVS and CDR2 FQNEAQ. For the CDR3, the DNA is TGTGCCAGCAGCGGGACAGGTTATAGCAATCAGCCCCAGCATTTT. Translated: CASSGTGYSNQPQHF.

V is TRBV7-2 and J is TRBJ1-5; TRBD1 agrees at 7 bases. Looked up from germline, CDR1 is SGHTA and CDR2 is FQGNSA. V trimming: 5 bases; J trimming: 7 bases; junction bases outside the gene matches: 5. This CDR3 spans 13 amino acids. CDR3 coding DNA: TGTGCCAGCAGCCCCTACAGGGGACAGCCCCAGCATTTT. Protein product: CASSPYRGQPQHF.

V and J are TRBV10-3 and TRBJ2-1; perhaps TRBD1 as D (5 bases). V was cut by 4 bases and J by 0 bases, with 10 bases left in between. The CDR3 has 15 residues. The germline V gene has CDR1 ENHRY and CDR2 SYGVKD. CDR3 amino acids: CAISGSGISYNEQFF. As DNA, the CDR3 is TGTGCCATCAGTGGGTCAGGGATCTCCTACAATGAGCAGTTCTTC.

This chain uses TRBV19 with TRBJ2-1; 11 bases fit TRBD2. CDR3 length: 17 residues. The J segment lost 4 bases and the V segment lost 6 bases, leaving 11 bases of the junction unmatched. Looked up from germline, CDR1 is LNHDA and CDR2 is SQIVND (reference sequence). The CDR3 DNA follows: TGTGCCAGTAGCGCCCCGGGACTAGCGGAGGAATACAATGAGCAGTTCTTC. Translation gives CASSAPGLAEEYNEQFF.

The chain employs TRBV6-5 and TRBJ1-1; weak D call: TRBD1 (5 bases). This CDR3 is 15 amino acids long. Trimming left V 6 bases short and J 11 bases short, with 25 bases between. Per the germline V gene, CDR1 is MNHEY and CDR2 is SVGAGI. CDR3 residues: CASRTISGTAQAAFF. The CDR3 region has the DNA TGTGCCAGCAGGACAATCTCCGGGACGGCCCAGGCCGCTTTCTTT.

V gene TRBV7-2 combines with J gene TRBJ2-7; 8 bases agree with TRBD1. Germline V gene lookup returns CDR1 SGHTA and CDR2 FQGNSA. This CDR3 comprises 13 residues. V gave up 5 bases and J gave up 4 bases; unmatched junction bases: 4. Here the CDR3 reads CASSRTGFYEQYF. CDR3 DNA sequence: TGTGCCAGCAGCCGGACAGGGTTTTACGAGCAGTACTTC.

Concerning this clone: This specimen includes other DNA sequences encoding the same CDR3. The V gene is TRBV7-3, the J gene TRBJ1-1, with D tentatively TRBD1 (5 bases). Trimming shortened V by 3 bases and J by 8 bases, and 13 bases separated the two germline ends. This CDR3 region has 13 residues. Per the germline V gene, CDR1 is SGHTA and CDR2 is FQGTGA. The CDR3 sequence is CASSFPDGTEAFF. The CDR3 DNA is TGTGCCAGCAGCTTCCCTGATGGGACCGAAGCTTTCTTT.

This clone was counted a single time. Other DNA sequences within the sample encode an identical CDR3. The chain uses TRBV7-3 and TRBJ2-1; perhaps TRBD2 as D (6 bases). V gave up 3 bases and J gave up 7 bases, with 13 bases separating them. This CDR3 has 14 residues. Germline CDR1 and CDR2: SGHTA and FQGTGA. DNA of the CDR3: TGTGCCAGCAGCTTCGCAGGAGGGTGGAATGAGCAGTTCTTC. It encodes CASSFAGGWNEQFF.

The V gene is TRBV6-2 or TRBV6-3, the J gene TRBJ2-1, with D uncertain. The CDR3 runs 16 residues. CDR1 MNHEY and CDR2 SVGEGT come from the germline V gene. V was clipped by 5 bases and J by 5 bases, with 19 bases between them. The CDR3 is CASSPFGVAADNEQFF. The CDR3 nucleotides are TGTGCCAGCAGTCCCTTCGGAGTAGCCGCTGACAATGAGCAGTTCTTC.

This chain links TRBV29-1 with TRBJ2-5, with 7 bases identical to TRBD1. The CDR3 covers 15 residues. Trimming cost V 5 bases and J 5 bases; bases outside gene matches: 14. The germline gives CDR1 SQVTM, CDR2 ANQGSEA. Written as DNA, the CDR3 is TGCAGCGTTTCCCACGGGACAGCCATCGGGGAGACCCAGTACTTC. Residues: CSVSHGTAIGETQYF.

Remarks on this clone: One junction end does not reproduce the germline sequence, and a read error may be involved. The chain links TRBV6-1 to TRBJ2-2; no firm D call. This CDR3 has 13 residues. CDR1 and CDR2 (germline): MNHNS, SASEGT. The DNA for the CDR3 is TGTGCCAGCAGGGAAGGGAAAACCCGGGAGCTGTTTTTT. It is translated as CASREGKTRELFF.

This chain connects TRBV11-2 to TRBJ2-7, with D possibly TRBD2 on 5 matching bases. Deletions cut 4 bases from V and 12 bases from J, with 25 bases between. Germline V lookup: CDR1 SGHAT, CDR2 FQNNGV. This CDR3 is 15 amino acids long. CDR3 bases: TGTGCCAGCAGCTCCGATACCCGCCGGGCCACTAGGGTGTACTTC. It specifies CASSSDTRRATRVYF. The full variable domain, its missing parts supplied by reference TRBV11-2 and TRBJ2-7, is EAGVAQSPRYKIIEKRQSVAFWCNPISGHATLYWYQQILGQGPKLLIQFQNNGVVDDSQLPKDRFSAERLKGVDSTLKIQPAKLEDSAVYLCASSSDTRRATRVYFGPGTRLTVT.

The chain is built from TRBV27 and TRBJ2-7; 9 bases align to TRBD2. This CDR3 has 14 amino acids. The ends lost 2 bases at V and 5 bases at J; junction bases unmatched: 4. The germline V gene has CDR1 MNHEY and CDR2 SMNVEV (reference sequence). The CDR3 spells CASSLLAGTHEQYF. CDR3 nucleotide sequence: TGTGCCAGCAGTTTACTAGCGGGGACCCACGAGCAGTACTTC.

The chain has TRBV3-1 (or the pseudogene TRBV3-2) and TRBJ1-4; D uncertain. V lost 2 bases, J lost 6 bases, and 22 bases lay in between. The CDR3 loop spans 18 amino acids. Germline CDR1 LGHDT, CDR2 YNNKEL (reference sequence). The CDR3 nucleotides are TGTGCCAGCAGCCAATGGGTCGACGGCGCCCTCGAGGATGAAAAACTGTTTTTT. Its protein product is CASSQWVDGALEDEKLFF.

The J gene is TRBJ2-7, the V gene TRBV15; D is unclear. The CDR3 sequence is 13 residues long. CDR1 is LNHNV and CDR2 is YYDKDF in the germline V gene (reference sequence). V lost 1 base to trimming and J lost 1 base, with 5 bases between them. CDR3 protein: CATSRVGSYEQYF. The CDR3 coding sequence is TGTGCCACCAGCAGAGTCGGATCCTACGAGCAGTACTTC.

The rearrangement joins TRBV10-3 to TRBJ2-3; 10 bases align to TRBD2. The germline V gene encodes CDR1 ENHRY and CDR2 SYGVKD. The CDR3 loop spans 16 amino acids. Trimming took 0 bases from V and 3 from J; bases not matched to a gene: 3. Here the CDR3 DNA reads TGTGCCATCAGTGAGTCTACTAGCGGGAATACAGATACGCAGTATTTT. This encodes CAISESTSGNTDTQYF.

CDR3: CASARGGVASSYNSPLHF. Written as DNA, the CDR3 is TGTGCCAGCGCTCGGGGAGGAGTCGCTAGCTCCTATAATTCACCCCTCCACTTT. The chain links TRBV5-8 to TRBJ1-6; D call uncertain. Trimming pared 7 bases from V and 0 bases from J, leaving 20 bases between. CDR3 length: 18 amino acids. From germline, CDR1 is SGHTS and CDR2 YDEGEE.

The chain recombines TRBV7-6 with TRBJ1-5; possible D gene TRBD1, 6 bases. Germline V CDR1 and CDR2: SGHVS, FNYEAQ. V lost 2 bases and J 8 bases, leaving 16 bases between the germline ends. The CDR3 sequence is 15 residues long. The CDR3 is CASSLTTGLGEPQHF. DNA of the CDR3: TGTGCCAGCAGCTTAACGACAGGTCTTGGGGAGCCCCAGCATTTT. The full variable domain, rest sourced from reference TRBV7-6 and TRBJ1-5, is GAGVSQSPRYKVTKRGQDVALRCDPISGHVSLYWYRQALGQGPEFLTYFNYEAQQDKSGLPNDRFSAERPEGSISTLTIQRTEQRDSAMYRCASSLTTGLGEPQHFGDGTRLSIL.

The V call is TRBV7-9, the J call TRBJ2-1, with 13 bases matching TRBD2. CDR3 length: 16 amino acids. J lost 6 bases, V lost 6 bases, and 8 bases had no gene match. The germline gives CDR1 SEHNR, CDR2 FQNEAQ (reference sequence). CDR3 DNA sequence: TGTGCCAGCAGTCGACACACTAGCGGGAGGGCCAATGAGCAGTTCTTC. Its protein is CASSRHTSGRANEQFF. Using reference TRBV7-9 and TRBJ2-1 for the parts outside the CDR3, the full variable domain is DTGVSQNPRHKITKRGQNVTFRCDPISEHNRLYWYRQTLGQGPEFLTYFQNEAQLEKSRLLSDRFSAERPKGSFSTLEIQRTEQGDSAMYLCASSRHTSGRANEQFFGPGTRLTVL.